This T cell receptor beta chain came from a study of blood T cell repertoires in COVID-19. Study in general: From the United States, Italy and Spain came samples of acute and convalescent COVID-19. PBMCs, B-cell-depleted T cells, or T cells provided the cDNA or gDNA that made up the material.

Germline V gives CDR1 SGHVS, CDR2 FQNEAQ. V was shortened by 1 base and J by 7 bases, with 16 bases between the two germline ends. The CDR3 sequence is 15 residues long. Original processing notes: Amplification of reference gene primers provided the estimated nucleated cell counts. Sequencing used immunoSEQ multiplex PCR; TCRdb keeps in-frame clones, though not all of them. V, J and clone size reflect that table, while D and trimming were determined from the DNA. The sample contains tens of thousands of clones, around 90% of which appear only once. V and J are TRBV7-8 and TRBJ1-2; weak D call: TRBD1 (6 bases). This sequence originates from a woman aged 45-65 years with active or convalescent COVID-19. The sample comprised peripheral blood. CDR3 coding DNA: TGTGCCAGCAGCTTAGATAACAGGGCGCTGGGTGGCTACACCTTC. This encodes CASSLDNRALGGYTF.